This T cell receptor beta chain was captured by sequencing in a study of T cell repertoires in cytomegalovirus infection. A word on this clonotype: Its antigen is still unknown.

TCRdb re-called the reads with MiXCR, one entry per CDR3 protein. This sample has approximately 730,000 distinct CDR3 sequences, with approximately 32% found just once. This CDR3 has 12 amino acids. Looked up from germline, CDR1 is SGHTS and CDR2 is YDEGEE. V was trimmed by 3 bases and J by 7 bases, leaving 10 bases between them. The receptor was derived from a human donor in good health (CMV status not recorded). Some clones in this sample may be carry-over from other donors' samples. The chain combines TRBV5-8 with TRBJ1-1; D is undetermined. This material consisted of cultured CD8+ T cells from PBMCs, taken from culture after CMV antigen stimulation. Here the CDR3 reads CASSWEWGEAFF. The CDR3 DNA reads TGTGCCAGCAGCTGGGAATGGGGTGAAGCTTTCTTT.